Below, 20 T cell receptor beta chains from the same sample are listed, as sequenced in a study of T cells in Graves' hyperthyroidism and ophthalmopathy (dated by TCRdb to between 2018 and 2021). The library was prepared using multiplex PCR. The sequencer listed for this sample is Illumina HiSeq 2000. The TCR beta CDR3 regions were amplified from RNA transcripts. A first-round RT-PCR of the TCR CDR3 used the HTBI primer set with the Qiagen OneStep RT-PCR kit. TCRdb took the public reads, trimmed them with fastp at Q25, ran MiXCR for clone calling and kept in-frame beta chains. Rows matching on CDR3 protein sequence are summarized as one entry with the most common DNA and genes. The sample yields around 280,000 distinct CDR3 sequences; about an eighth were counted once. The ten largest clones take up less than 8% of the sample. Sample: blood. The receptors were gathered from a woman aged 40 to 49 with Graves' hyperthyroidism.

This clonotype was found many times. The genes are TRBV4-2 and TRBJ2-1, with 11 bases that match TRBD2. The CDR3 is 16 amino acids. Germline CDR1 is LGHNA and CDR2 is YNFKEQ. V trimming: 0 bases; J trimming: 6 bases; junction bases outside the gene matches: 4. This CDR3 reads CASSQEGTSGGNEQFF. DNA of the CDR3: TGTGCCAGCAGCCAAGAAGGGACTAGCGGAGGCAATGAGCAGTTCTTC.

This clonotype was counted a few times. V is TRBV11-3 and J is TRBJ2-6; D may be TRBD1 (5 bases). The ends were cut back, 1 base at V and 4 bases at J, with 20 bases in the middle. The CDR3 loop spans 19 amino acids. CDR1 is SGHNT and CDR2 is YENEEA in the germline V gene. For the CDR3, the DNA is TGTGCCAGCAGCTTAGGGGCCGGTCAGGGTATTGAAGGGGCCAACGTCCTGACTTTC. Its translation is CASSLGAGQGIEGANVLTF.

This clonotype was recorded a few times. The chain is built from TRBV24-1 and TRBJ1-2, with 7 bases aligning to TRBD1. Germline V lookup: CDR1 KGHDR, CDR2 SFDVKD. The CDR3 runs to 14 residues. J lost 8 bases, V lost 3 bases, and 8 bases had no gene match. Here the CDR3 reads CATSDPGTEEGYTF. CDR3 sequence (DNA): TGTGCCACCAGTGATCCCGGGACAGAAGAGGGCTACACCTTC.

This clonotype occurred a few times. The V call is TRBV24-1, the J call TRBJ2-1, with no clear D. V shed 8 bases and J shed 8 bases, with 15 bases lying between them. The CDR3 length is 13 residues. The germline CDR1 and CDR2 sequences are KGHDR and SFDVKD. The CDR3 sequence: CATTKKGFDEQFF. CDR3 DNA: TGTGCCACCACCAAAAAAGGGTTCGATGAGCAGTTCTTC.

The V call is TRBV19, the J call TRBJ1-5, with 10 nucleotides matching TRBD1. The CDR3 extends over 16 amino acids. Trimming took 5 bases from V and 5 from J; bases not matched to a gene: 9. Germline CDR1 reads LNHDA; CDR2 reads SQIVND (reference sequence). CDR3 in DNA: TGTGCCAGTAGTGCAGTGGCGGGACAGGGGTATCAGCCCCAGCATTTT. It is translated as CASSAVAGQGYQPQHF.

This clonotype has ten or more counts. This rearrangement joins TRBV18 to TRBJ2-1; 10 bases agree with TRBD1. Trimming at V came to 4 bases and at J to 6 bases, leaving 9 bases not matched to a gene. The CDR3 contains 16 residues. Germline V gene data show CDR1 as KGHSH and CDR2 as LQKENI. This CDR3 is CASSLMAGQGSNEQFF. The CDR3 DNA reads as TGTGCCAGCTCACTAATGGCGGGACAGGGGTCCAATGAGCAGTTCTTC.

This clonotype was seen repeatedly, ten times or more. V and J are TRBV29-1 and TRBJ2-1, with D perhaps matching TRBD2 (7 bases). The germline V gene has CDR1 SQVTM and CDR2 ANQGSEA. CDR3 length: 11 amino acids. Trimming shortened V by 5 bases and J by 9 bases, and 11 bases separated the two germline ends. The CDR3 sequence: CSVRGGGEQFF. CDR3 in DNA: TGCAGCGTTAGGGGGGGTGGTGAGCAGTTCTTC.

The V gene is TRBV19, the J gene TRBJ1-2; perhaps TRBD1 as D (6 bases). The CDR3 sequence is 13 residues long. Germline V gives CDR1 LNHDA, CDR2 SQIVND (reference sequence). The ends were cut back, 8 bases at V and 2 bases at J, with 12 bases in the middle. Written as DNA, the CDR3 is TGTGCCAGTGGACAGATACCCAACTATGGCTACACCTTC. Amino acid sequence: CASGQIPNYGYTF.

This clonotype was recorded a few times. The gene calls are TRBV2 and TRBJ2-3; D may be TRBD1 (6 bases). The CDR3 consists of 13 residues. CDR1 is SNHLY and CDR2 is FYNNEI in the germline V gene. The germline V and J ends were trimmed by 6 bases and 10 bases, with 17 bases remaining between them. The CDR3 region has the DNA TGTGCCAGCAGAGGGACAACACGGTGGGCGCAGTATTTT. It encodes CASRGTTRWAQYF.

This clonotype was seen at least ten times. The chain joins TRBV11-2 to TRBJ1-1; D remains ambiguous. This CDR3 region has 17 residues. CDR1 SGHAT and CDR2 FQNNGV come from the germline V gene. The germline V and J ends were trimmed by 0 bases and 0 bases, with 14 bases remaining between them. The CDR3 DNA reads TGTGCCAGCAGCTTAGATACAAGGGTGAGAATGAACACTGAAGCTTTCTTT. Its protein product is CASSLDTRVRMNTEAFF.

Many counts were recorded for this clonotype. The CDR3 region has the DNA TGTGCCATCAGTGAGTCCCCGTTGACAGCCCAAGAGACCCAGTACTTC. Translated, it gives CAISESPLTAQETQYF. The chain employs TRBV10-3 and TRBJ2-5; TRBD1 might be the D (5 bases). The CDR3 sequence is 16 residues long. Trimming took off 0 bases at V and 1 base at J, with 12 bases between the two ends. Germline lookup yields CDR1 ENHRY and CDR2 SYGVKD.

This clonotype was counted only a few times. V is TRBV4-1 and J is TRBJ1-4; 8 bases are a match to TRBD1. V trimming: 2 bases; J trimming: 8 bases; junction bases outside the gene matches: 10. This CDR3 is 16 amino acids long. CDR1 and CDR2 (germline): MGHRA, YSYEKL. CDR3 in amino acids: CASSQYGGTGPEKLFF. The CDR3 DNA reads as TGCGCCAGCAGCCAATATGGGGGGACAGGCCCCGAAAAACTGTTTTTT.

This clonotype has ten or more counts. The chain uses TRBV24-1 and TRBJ1-5; D gene unclear. The V gene's germline CDR1 is KGHDR and CDR2 SFDVKD. The CDR3 runs to 12 residues. V lost 3 bases to trimming and J lost 4 bases, with 3 bases between them. The CDR3 spells CATSDHNQPQHF. In nucleotides, the CDR3 is TGTGCCACCAGTGATCATAATCAGCCCCAGCATTTT.

The chain combines TRBV7-8 with TRBJ1-3; D gene uncertain. CDR3 size: 15 residues. Trimming left V 3 bases short and J 4 bases short, with 13 bases between. Germline CDR1 SGHVS, CDR2 FQNEAQ. CDR3 DNA: TGTGCCAGCAGCTTCCCCGTATCCGGAGGAAACACCATATATTTT. It specifies CASSFPVSGGNTIYF.

This clonotype was recorded at least ten times. This rearrangement joins TRBV15 to TRBJ2-7; TRBD2 is a possible D gene (6 bases). This CDR3 contains 13 residues. CDR1 is LNHNV and CDR2 is YYDKDF in the germline V gene (reference sequence). The V end was cut by 3 bases, the J end by 4 bases, with 10 bases between. The CDR3 DNA reads TGTGCCACCAGCAGTCGCGGGACGTACGAGCAGTACTTC. The encoded protein is CATSSRGTYEQYF.

The rearrangement uses TRBV10-3 and TRBJ2-7, with 11 positions matching TRBD2. CDR1 ENHRY and CDR2 SYGVKD come from the germline V gene. CDR3 length: 13 amino acids. V gave up 8 bases and J gave up 2 bases; unmatched junction bases: 2. The CDR3 region is CAIGTSGAYEQYF. The CDR3 DNA follows: TGTGCCATCGGGACTAGCGGTGCCTACGAGCAGTACTTC.

This clonotype was counted at least ten times. This clone may be a read error of a much larger clone one base away. The V gene is TRBV7-9, the J gene TRBJ2-3, with 9 nucleotides matching TRBD2. V shed 1 base and J 2 bases; nucleotides not matched to a gene: 1. The germline V gene encodes CDR1 SEHNR and CDR2 FQNEAQ (reference sequence). The CDR3 spans 15 residues. The CDR3 DNA reads TGTGCCAGCAGCTTAGGGACTAGCGACACAGATACGCAGTATTTT. Translated: CASSLGTSDTDTQYF.

The chain uses TRBV19 and TRBJ2-6; the D gene is possibly TRBD2 (7 bases). Germline values: CDR1 LNHDA, CDR2 SQIVND (reference sequence). V lost 6 bases, J lost 0 bases, and 12 bases lay in between. This CDR3 has 16 amino acids. The chain's CDR3 is CASRGGRSSGANVLTF. As DNA, the CDR3 is TGTGCCAGTAGGGGGGGGCGGAGCTCTGGGGCCAACGTCCTGACTTTC.

This clonotype was counted ten times or more. The chain combines TRBV28 with TRBJ2-7; D not resolved. Looked up from germline, CDR1 is MDHEN and CDR2 is SYDVKM. CDR3 length equals 12 residues. Trimming cost V 4 bases and J 4 bases, with 8 bases left between them. The CDR3 protein is CASSSSRYEQYF. The DNA of the CDR3 is TGTGCCAGCAGTTCCTCCAGATACGAGCAGTACTTC.

In this sample, this clonotype turned up a few times. Here the CDR3 DNA reads TGCGCCAGCAGCGGAGCGTACGACGGATACTCCTACGAGCAGTACTTC. It specifies CASSGAYDGYSYEQYF. This chain links TRBV5-1 with TRBJ2-7; no clear D gene. Per the germline V gene, CDR1 is SGHRS and CDR2 is YFSETQ. This CDR3 comprises 16 residues. Trimming left V 4 bases short and J 0 bases short, with 17 bases between.